This T cell receptor beta chain came from a study of cytomegalovirus exposure and HLA in healthy donors. Study outcomes and limitations: Presence/absence comparisons presumed near-even sequencing depth among donors. Accounts indicate the classifier identified cytomegalovirus status with strong specificity and sensitivity. According to a later analysis, most TCR beta chains associated with CMV appeared HLA-restricted.

The PCR had 60 Vbeta and 13 Jbeta primers. Some clones are missing from TCRdb's copy, which holds only in-frame ones; the method was immunoSEQ multiplex PCR. The sample consists of 80,000 to 95,000 clones, more than 75% of them appearing once. With regard to this clone: What it binds is not known.

The sequencing sample was made of PBMCs. The clonotype was recovered from a man younger than 40 in good health and CMV-seropositive.

In nucleotides, the CDR3 is TGCGCCAGCAGCCAAGCACCGACTAGCGGGAGTTGGGCCGGCACAGATACGCAGTATTTT. Translation: CASSQAPTSGSWAGTDTQYF. The J gene is TRBJ2-3, the V gene TRBV4-1; the match to TRBD2 covers 12 bases. V shed 1 base, J shed 1 base, and the junction held 12 bases outside the gene matches. Germline assignment: CDR1 MGHRA and CDR2 YSYEKL. The length of the CDR3 is 20 residues.